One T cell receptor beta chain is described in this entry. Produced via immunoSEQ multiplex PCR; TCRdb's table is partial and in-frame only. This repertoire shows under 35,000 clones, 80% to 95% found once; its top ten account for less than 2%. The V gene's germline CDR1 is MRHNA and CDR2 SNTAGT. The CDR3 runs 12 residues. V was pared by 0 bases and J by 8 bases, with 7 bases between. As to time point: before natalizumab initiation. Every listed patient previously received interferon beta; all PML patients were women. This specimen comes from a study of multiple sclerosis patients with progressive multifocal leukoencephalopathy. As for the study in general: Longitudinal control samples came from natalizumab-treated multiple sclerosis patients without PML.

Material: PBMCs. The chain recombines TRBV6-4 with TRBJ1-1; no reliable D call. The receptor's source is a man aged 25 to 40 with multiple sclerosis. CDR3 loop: CASSDSSGEAFF. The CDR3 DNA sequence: TGTGCCAGCAGTGACTCGAGTGGGGAAGCTTTCTTT.